These 25 T cell receptor beta chains came from one sample sequenced in a study of CD8 T cells in ankylosing spondylitis. One entry per CDR3 protein results from TCRdb running MiXCR on the 5' RACE reads. The table shows roughly 90,000 distinct CDR3 sequences, with 9% occurring only once. General study points: Made up of eight highly homologous variants, a TCR beta motif appeared characteristic of ankylosing spondylitis blood.

Their recognized antigens are unknown. The specimen sequenced was blood, either unsorted or a sorted T cell fraction (not recorded which). These receptor sequences come from a male donor with ankylosing spondylitis.

The gene calls are TRBV27 and TRBJ1-2; 8 nucleotides match TRBD1. Germline V gene sequence: CDR1 MNHEY, CDR2 SMNVEV (reference sequence). The CDR3 loop spans 14 amino acids. V lost 6 bases to trimming and J lost 6 bases; unmatched junction nucleotides: 9. In nucleotides, the CDR3 is TGTGCCAGCAGCCTGACAGGGGAAGGTCATGGCTACACCTTC. It is translated as CASSLTGEGHGYTF.

This clonotype came up many times. The V and J genes are TRBV7-9 and TRBJ1-2, with D possibly matching TRBD1 (6 bases). Trimming stripped 7 bases from V and 6 bases from J, with 15 bases between. The CDR3 runs 13 residues. Per germline, CDR1 SEHNR and CDR2 FQNEAQ (reference sequence). As DNA, the CDR3 is TGTGCCAGCACCTCAGGGGTAATAGATGGCTACACCTTC. Translation: CASTSGVIDGYTF.

V and J are TRBV12-3 or TRBV12-4 and TRBJ1-2; unclear D gene. Trimming shortened V by 6 bases and J by 3 bases, and 14 bases separated the two germline ends. CDR3 size: 14 residues. The CDR3 loop is CASSPGGVYYGYTF. DNA for the CDR3: TGTGCCAGCAGCCCCGGTGGGGTGTACTATGGCTACACCTTC.

This clonotype was observed at least ten times. The genes are TRBV7-9 and TRBJ2-5; TRBD2 matches 8 bases. CDR1 and CDR2 from the germline V gene are SEHNR and FQNEAQ (reference sequence). The CDR3 runs to 14 residues. J was trimmed by 4 bases and V by 10 bases; bases with no gene match: 11. The CDR3 loop is CATGGSGVGETQYF. The DNA of the CDR3 is TGTGCCACCGGAGGTAGCGGGGTCGGAGAGACCCAGTACTTC.

By sample share, this clonotype is medium-sized. The rearrangement joins TRBV20-1 to TRBJ2-1; D is unresolved. The CDR3 length is 15 residues. Germline loops: CDR1 DFQATT, CDR2 SNEGSKA (reference sequence). The germline V and J ends were trimmed by 0 bases and 6 bases, with 15 bases remaining between them. CDR3: CSAREGIGVFNEQFF. In DNA, the CDR3 is TGCAGTGCTAGAGAGGGGATAGGAGTGTTCAATGAGCAGTTCTTC.

This clonotype has just a few counts. Relative to the germline gene, one junction end is altered; a read error may explain this. V gene TRBV5-6 combines with J gene TRBJ2-7; 8 positions match TRBD2. The CDR3 extends over 13 amino acids. Germline-derived CDR1 and CDR2 are SGHDT and YYEEEE. The CDR3 protein is CASSPRLGLDPIF. Written as DNA, the CDR3 is TGTGCCAGCAGCCCGCGTCTGGGACTAGACCCTATCTTC.

Many counts were recorded for this clonotype. The chain carries TRBV6-1 and TRBJ2-2; D unclear. Germline values: CDR1 MNHNS, CDR2 SASEGT. The CDR3 contains 14 residues. V lost 7 bases, J lost 9 bases, and 18 bases lay in between. CDR3 nucleotide sequence: TGTGCCAGCACCTTCCTAGGACCCTCCCGGGAGCTGTTTTTT. As protein: CASTFLGPSRELFF.

J is TRBJ2-1 and V is TRBV12-3 or TRBV12-4, with a possible D match to TRBD1 (6 bases). This CDR3 is 16 amino acids long. V lost 6 bases and J lost 0, with 15 bases in between. CDR3 protein: CASSPGQSSSYNEQFF. In DNA, the CDR3 is TGTGCCAGCAGCCCAGGACAGTCGAGCTCCTACAATGAGCAGTTCTTC.

The V and J genes are TRBV6-4 and TRBJ2-2, with D perhaps TRBD1 or TRBD2 (5 bases each). Germline loops: CDR1 MRHNA, CDR2 SNTAGT. The CDR3 length is 16 residues. V lost 6 bases, J lost 1 base, and 15 bases lay in between. The CDR3: CASSPGDRGNTGELFF. The CDR3 DNA reads as TGTGCCAGCAGCCCTGGGGACCGAGGGAACACCGGGGAGCTGTTTTTT.

The rearrangement joins TRBV12-3 or TRBV12-4 to TRBJ2-1; 7 bases align to TRBD1. This CDR3 has 14 residues. The J segment lost 3 bases and the V segment lost 2 bases, leaving 1 base of the junction unmatched. Written as DNA, the CDR3 is TGTGCCAGCAGTTTATGGGACAGCTACAATGAGCAGTTCTTC. Translated, it gives CASSLWDSYNEQFF.

At least ten counts were recorded for this clonotype. The rearrangement uses TRBV27 and TRBJ2-7; D possibly corresponds to TRBD2 (5 bases). Germline V gene data show CDR1 as MNHEY and CDR2 as SMNVEV (reference sequence). This CDR3 comprises 14 residues. V lost 5 bases and J 3 bases, leaving 14 bases between the germline ends. This chain's CDR3 is CASSLMRGGYEQYF. The DNA for the CDR3 is TGTGCCAGCAGTCTCATGAGAGGAGGCTACGAGCAGTACTTC.

This clonotype was seen a few times. The rearrangement joins TRBV4-1 to TRBJ2-7, with TRBD2 matching 7 bases. Per germline, CDR1 MGHRA and CDR2 YSYEKL. The CDR3 runs to 14 residues. J was trimmed by 5 bases and V by 7 bases; bases with no gene match: 11. The CDR3 here is CASNFKRGSNEQYV. The CDR3 nucleotides read TGCGCCAGCAACTTTAAGCGGGGTAGCAACGAGCAGTACGTC.

The V gene is TRBV7-2, the J gene TRBJ2-3; 9 bases map to TRBD2. The V segment lost 1 base and the J segment 6 bases; nucleotides outside the gene matches: 8. The CDR3 runs to 16 residues. Germline assignment: CDR1 SGHTA and CDR2 FQGNSA. DNA of the CDR3: TGTGCCAGCAGCTTAGGGGCGGGAGGGACCTCGGATACGCAGTATTTT. Translating gives CASSLGAGGTSDTQYF.

This clonotype was seen more than once but under ten times. The chain carries TRBV6-1 and TRBJ2-7; TRBD1 matches 8 bases. CDR1 and CDR2 from the germline V gene are MNHNS and SASEGT. This CDR3 is 16 amino acids long. With V trimmed by 5 bases and J by 2 bases, 11 bases remained unmatched. The CDR3 loop reads CASSPPRTGLTYEQYF. In DNA form, the CDR3 reads TGTGCCAGCAGTCCCCCAAGGACAGGGCTTACCTACGAGCAGTACTTC.

This clonotype was picked up a small number of times. The V gene is TRBV20-1, the J gene TRBJ1-1, with 7 bases lining up with TRBD1. Germline CDR1 is DFQATT and CDR2 is SNEGSKA (reference sequence). The CDR3 consists of 13 residues. After removal of 5 bases from V and 0 bases from J, the junction contained 3 bases not matched to a gene. In nucleotides, the CDR3 is TGCAGTGCTTGGGACAGAATGAACACTGAAGCTTTCTTT. Translating gives CSAWDRMNTEAFF.

The genes are TRBV3-1 and TRBJ2-5; D call uncertain. CDR3 length equals 11 residues. Germline assignment: CDR1 LGHDT and CDR2 YNNKEL (reference sequence). V was cut by 0 bases and J by 4 bases, with 0 bases left in between. CDR3 loop: CASSQEETQYF. In DNA, the CDR3 is TGTGCCAGCAGCCAAGAAGAGACCCAGTACTTC.

This clonotype was picked up a small number of times. The genes are TRBV10-3 and TRBJ2-2, with TRBD1 as a possible D gene (6 bases). V gave up 8 bases and J gave up 6 bases, with 13 bases separating them. This CDR3 spans 13 amino acids. Looked up from germline, CDR1 is ENHRY and CDR2 is SYGVKD. The CDR3 DNA reads as TGTGCCATCGTCGAGGACAGTGCCGGGGAGCTGTTTTTT. Residues: CAIVEDSAGELFF.

This clonotype was recorded a few times. V is TRBV24-1 and J is TRBJ2-1; D gene ambiguous. Trimming pared 4 bases from V and 4 bases from J, leaving 7 bases between. The CDR3 loop spans 13 amino acids. Germline CDR1 and CDR2: KGHDR and SFDVKD. The CDR3 reads CATSEGPYNEQFF. The DNA of the CDR3 is TGTGCCACCAGTGAGGGCCCGTACAATGAGCAGTTCTTC.

The chain carries TRBV7-9 and TRBJ2-5; D is undetermined. The germline V gene encodes CDR1 SEHNR and CDR2 FQNEAQ (reference sequence). V lost 4 bases and J lost 9, with 15 bases in between. The CDR3 consists of 13 residues. The chain's CDR3 is CASSSGSTTAQYF. CDR3 in DNA: TGTGCCAGCAGCTCAGGATCAACCACGGCCCAGTACTTC.

This clonotype was seen repeatedly, ten times or more. V is TRBV7-9 and J is TRBJ1-2; the match to TRBD1 covers 8 bases. CDR1 is SEHNR, CDR2 FQNEAQ, per germline (reference sequence). This CDR3 spans 15 amino acids. V was clipped by 2 bases and J by 1 base; unmatched bases: 3. This chain's CDR3 is CASSLSGQVNYGYTF. CDR3 sequence (DNA): TGTGCCAGCAGCTTATCGGGACAGGTTAACTATGGCTACACCTTC.

The chain combines TRBV15 with TRBJ1-2; the match to TRBD1 covers 7 bases. Germline CDR1 LNHNV, CDR2 YYDKDF (reference sequence). This CDR3 spans 13 amino acids. The junction had 3 bases not matched to a gene; V was cut back by 6 bases and J by 2 bases. The chain's CDR3 is CATSPTGNYGYTF. The CDR3, as DNA: TGTGCCACCAGTCCGACAGGGAACTATGGCTACACCTTC.

The CDR3 reads CASSLTPRSYEQYV. The CDR3 DNA is TGTGCCAGCAGTTTGACACCCCGCTCCTACGAGCAGTACGTC. The chain has TRBV27 and TRBJ2-7; D unclear. Between the trimmed V and J ends, which lost 3 bases and 0 bases, there was a span of 9 bases. The CDR3 spans 14 residues. The germline CDR1 and CDR2 sequences are MNHEY and SMNVEV (reference sequence).

The genes are TRBV6-5 and TRBJ1-6; no clear D. V lost 0 bases to trimming and J lost 4 bases, with 7 bases between them. Per the germline V gene, CDR1 is MNHEY and CDR2 is SVGAGI. CDR3 length: 15 amino acids. CDR3 nucleotide sequence: TGTGCCAGCAGTTACTCGCGAAGTTATAATTCACCCCTCCACTTT. Its translation: CASSYSRSYNSPLHF.

This clonotype came up a few times. V is TRBV6-1 and J is TRBJ1-5; a possible D gene is TRBD1 (5 bases). The CDR3 sequence is 14 residues long. CDR1 MNHNS and CDR2 SASEGT come from the germline V gene. The V end was cut by 7 bases, the J end by 2 bases, with 12 bases between. The CDR3 nucleotides are TGTGCCAGCAACAGCGGGGCGGGCAATCAGCCCCAGCATTTT. Translating it yields CASNSGAGNQPQHF.

This clonotype occurred many times. V is TRBV27 and J is TRBJ2-7, with D tentatively TRBD2 (7 bases). CDR3 length equals 13 residues. Germline loops: CDR1 MNHEY, CDR2 SMNVEV (reference sequence). V gave up 6 bases and J gave up 6 bases, with 15 bases separating them. For the CDR3, the DNA is TGTGCCAGCAGGGCCGGGGGGCAGCTCGAGCAGTACGTC. Translating gives CASRAGGQLEQYV.